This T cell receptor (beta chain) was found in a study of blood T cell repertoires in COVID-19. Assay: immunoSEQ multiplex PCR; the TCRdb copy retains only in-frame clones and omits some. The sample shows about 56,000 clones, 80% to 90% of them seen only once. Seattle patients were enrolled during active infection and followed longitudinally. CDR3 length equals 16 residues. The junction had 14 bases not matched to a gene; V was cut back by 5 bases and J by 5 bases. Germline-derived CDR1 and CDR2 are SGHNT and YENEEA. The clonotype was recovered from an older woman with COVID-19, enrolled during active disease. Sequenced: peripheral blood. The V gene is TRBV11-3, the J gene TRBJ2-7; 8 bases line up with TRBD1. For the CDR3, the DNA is TGTGCCAGCAGCACCCGGGACAGGTCGTCGAGGGACGAGCAGTACTTC. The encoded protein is CASSTRDRSSRDEQYF. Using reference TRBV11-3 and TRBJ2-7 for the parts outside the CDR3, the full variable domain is EAGVVQSPRYKIIEKKQPVAFWCNPISGHNTLYWYLQNLGQGPELLIRYENEEAVDDSQLPKDRFSAERLKGVDSTLKIQPAELGDSAVYLCASSTRDRSSRDEQYFGPGTRLTVT.